This entry features one T cell receptor (beta chain) sequence. Its matching antigen is unknown. The conserved phenylalanine or tryptophan is not found at the CDR3 terminus, so this likely reflects a read error. V lost 4 bases to trimming and J lost 4 bases; unmatched junction nucleotides: 10. The CDR3 length is 18 residues. From germline, CDR1 is LNHDA and CDR2 SQIVND (reference sequence). The data are from a study of pediatric ulcerative colitis. Findings of the study overall: Repertoires came from total lymphocyte DNA, so rare subsets like regulatory T cells may be missed. Two rectal clonotypes were found only in ulcerative colitis patients, all of them. Rectal pinch biopsies may have included blood-derived T cells, especially in patients with overt colitis.

Rectal tissue came from one to two pinch biopsies taken at colonoscopy. The data were produced by immunoSEQ multiplex PCR, yet TCRdb's version contains in-frame clones alone and is incomplete. The data show about 40,000 clones, with about 81% seen just once and approximately 9% held by the top ten. This TCR derives from a boy aged 5-17 years with severe ulcerative colitis. V and J are TRBV19 and TRBJ1-6, with TRBD1 matching over 10 bases. Sequencing was done on a sample of gut tissue. CDR3 nucleotides: TGTGCCAGTAGTACTCGGGACAGGGGACGAAGTTATAATTCACCCCTCCACCTT. It yields the protein CASSTRDRGRSYNSPLHL.